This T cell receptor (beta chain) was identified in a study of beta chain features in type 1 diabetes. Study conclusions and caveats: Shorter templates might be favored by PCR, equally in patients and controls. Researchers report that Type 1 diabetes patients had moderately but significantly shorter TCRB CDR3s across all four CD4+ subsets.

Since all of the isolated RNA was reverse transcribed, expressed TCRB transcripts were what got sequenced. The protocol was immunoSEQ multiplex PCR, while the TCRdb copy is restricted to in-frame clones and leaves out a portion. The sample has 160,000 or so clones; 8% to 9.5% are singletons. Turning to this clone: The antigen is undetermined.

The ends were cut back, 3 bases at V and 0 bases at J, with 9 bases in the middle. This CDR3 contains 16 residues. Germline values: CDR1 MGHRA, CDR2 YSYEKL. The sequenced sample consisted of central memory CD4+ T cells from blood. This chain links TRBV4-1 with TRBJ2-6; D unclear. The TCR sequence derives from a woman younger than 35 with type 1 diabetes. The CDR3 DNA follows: TGCGCCAGCAGCCACCCGGCGGTCTCTGGGGCCAACGTCCTGACTTTC. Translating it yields CASSHPAVSGANVLTF.